Included here is one T cell receptor (beta chain) sequence, with context. Antigen unknown. Since no conserved phenylalanine or tryptophan closes the CDR3, a read error is the likely cause. Libraries were prepared by immunoSEQ multiplex PCR; TCRdb keeps only in-frame clonotypes and omits some of them. The data hold roughly 500,000 clones, with roughly 95% observed a single time. These data are taken from a study of shared clonotypes between healthy human individuals. General study results and limits: Genetic and exposure-history diversity was limited by the small donor number.

CDR3 length: 14 residues. From germline, CDR1 is SGHRS and CDR2 YFSETQ. J lost 6 bases, V lost 0 bases, and 4 bases had no gene match. The sequence was collected from a woman aged 30 to 39 in good health. The sequencing input was naive CD4+ T cells sorted from blood. Subset reported: CD45RA+ positively selected. The chain joins TRBV5-1 to TRBJ2-7; 9 bases agree with TRBD1. Written as DNA, the CDR3 is TGCGCCAGCAGCTTGGCCGGGACAGGGCGCGAGCAGTACTCC. The encoded protein is CASSLAGTGREQYS.